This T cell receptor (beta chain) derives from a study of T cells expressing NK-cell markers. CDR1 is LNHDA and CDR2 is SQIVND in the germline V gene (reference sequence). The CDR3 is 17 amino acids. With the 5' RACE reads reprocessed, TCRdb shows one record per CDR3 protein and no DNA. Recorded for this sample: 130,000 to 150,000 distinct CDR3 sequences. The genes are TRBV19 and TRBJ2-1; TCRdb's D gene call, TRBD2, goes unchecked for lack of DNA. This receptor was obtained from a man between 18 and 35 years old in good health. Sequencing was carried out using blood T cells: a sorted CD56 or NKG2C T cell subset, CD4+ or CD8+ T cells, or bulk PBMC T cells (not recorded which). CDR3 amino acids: CASSMGTSGLFYNEQFF.